This T cell receptor beta chain was identified during a study of T-cell memory formation after mild COVID-19. V was shortened by 10 bases and J by 5 bases, with 20 bases between the two germline ends. Germline CDR1 is MNHEY and CDR2 is SVGAGI. The length of the CDR3 is 15 residues. TCRdb reanalysed the 5' RACE reads using MiXCR and keeps one entry per CDR3 protein. The sample includes more than 350,000 distinct CDR3 sequences, roughly 21% of them seen just once. This chain connects TRBV6-5 to TRBJ1-4; TRBD1 might be the D (5 bases). Sequencing input: PBMCs or a T cell subset sorted from them (not recorded which). The sequence derives from an adult woman who had mild COVID-19 (a few samples of this study predate the infection). Cell type and time point are not known. CDR3 residues: CATAMGTGRNEKLFF. As DNA, the CDR3 is TGTGCCACCGCCATGGGGACGGGACGGAATGAAAAACTGTTTTTT.